A selection of T cell receptor beta chains follows, all from one sample in a study of Graves' ophthalmopathy and Graves' hyperthyroidism. TCRdb fed the multiplex PCR reads into MiXCR, producing one record per CDR3 protein. The sample lists around 1,200,000 distinct CDR3 sequences, less than 45% seen once, with more than 9.5% in the top ten. The source material was peripheral blood or thyroid tissue (not recorded which). The receptors stem from an adult man with Graves' hyperthyroidism. CDR3s include the opening cysteine and the closing phenylalanine or tryptophan. The order of the fields is CDR3 length, J gene, V gene, clone size, D gene, CDR3 protein, CDR3 DNA. A D gene is named only where the DNA matches it firmly. Some rows mark clone size as missing; the rest say once, few, many or name a class of expanded clone.

>13|TRBJ2-3|TRBV2|once|-
CASNVGITDTQYF
TGTGCCAGCAACGTGGGAATCACAGATACGCAGTATTTT
>14|TRBJ1-2|TRBV10-2|-|TRBD1
CASNPGQGPYGYTF
TGCGCCAGCAATCCGGGACAGGGGCCCTATGGCTACACCTTC
>12|TRBJ1-2|TRBV5-1|-|-
CASSYGGDGYTF
TGCGCCAGCAGCTATGGCGGGGATGGCTACACCTTC
>11|TRBJ2-7|TRBV7-8|many|-
CASSPTSEQYF
TGTGCCAGCAGCCCGACAAGCGAGCAGTACTTC
>16|TRBJ2-3|TRBV11-1|-|-
CASSLRDRPSTDTQYF
TGTGCCAGCAGCTTAAGAGACAGACCGAGCACAGATACGCAGTATTTT
>14|TRBJ2-2|TRBV7-2|many|-
CASSLSSVAGELFF
TGTGCCAGCAGCTTATCTTCCGTAGCCGGGGAGCTGTTTTTT
>14|TRBJ2-2|TRBV10-3|-|-
CAISYTTGSGELFF
TGTGCCATCAGTTACACAACAGGGTCCGGGGAGCTGTTTTTT
>13|TRBJ2-7|TRBV20-1|many|-
CSATQGRFGEQYF
TGCAGTGCTACTCAGGGAAGGTTCGGCGAGCAGTACTTC
>13|TRBJ2-7|TRBV6-5|many|-
CASSPGLRYEQYF
TGTGCCAGTAGCCCCGGGCTGAGGTACGAGCAGTACTTC
>16|TRBJ2-5|TRBV7-2|many|TRBD2
CASSLALAGRGETQYF
TGTGCCAGCAGCTTAGCTTTAGCGGGGAGGGGAGAGACCCAGTACTTC
>15|TRBJ2-7|TRBV20-1|-|TRBD2
CSAREKGTSGNEQYF
TGCAGTGCTAGAGAAAAAGGGACTAGCGGGAACGAGCAGTACTTC
>12|TRBJ2-7|TRBV2|many|-
CASRTASYEQYF
TGTGCCAGCAGGACAGCATCCTACGAGCAGTACTTC
>15|TRBJ1-1|TRBV4-1|many|TRBD1
CASSQPQGFGTEAFF
TGCGCCAGCAGCCAACCACAGGGGTTCGGCACTGAAGCTTTCTTT
>15|TRBJ2-5|TRBV4-3|-|TRBD1
CASSQVRQGWETQYF
TGCGCCAGCAGCCAGGTCCGACAGGGTTGGGAGACCCAGTACTTC
>13|TRBJ2-5|TRBV5-6|-|-
CASSQTRLETQYF
TGTGCCAGCAGCCAGACTAGGTTAGAGACCCAGTACTTC
>13|TRBJ1-5|TRBV2|-|-
CASSEQYGQPQHF
TGTGCCAGCAGTGAACAATACGGTCAGCCCCAGCATTTT